This T cell receptor (beta chain) was sequenced in a study of cytomegalovirus exposure and HLA in healthy donors. Use of 60 Vbeta and 13 Jbeta primers characterized the PCR. Here immunoSEQ multiplex PCR was the method, and the copy in TCRdb shows in-frame clones only, minus some. The data hold 95,000 or so clones, with around three quarters observed a single time. The receptor was derived from a woman in her forties or fifties in good health and CMV-seropositive. Sequencing input: PBMCs.

This CDR3 is CASTIEASTDTQYF. The CDR3 DNA follows: TGTGCCAGCACCATAGAGGCTAGCACAGATACGCAGTATTTT. The genes are TRBV2 and TRBJ2-3, with D unresolved. Germline V gene sequence: CDR1 SNHLY, CDR2 FYNNEI. The CDR3 length is 14 residues. V gave up 7 bases and J gave up 0 bases, with 11 bases separating them. The entire variable domain, with the rest obtained from reference TRBV2 and TRBJ2-3, is as follows: EPEVTQTPSHQVTQMGQEVILRCVPISNHLYFYWYRQILGQKVEFLVSFYNNEISEKSEIFDDQFSVERPDGSNFTLKIRSTKLEDSAMYFCASTIEASTDTQYFGPGTRLTVL.